The clone carrying this T cell receptor (beta chain) was detected ten times or more. Diagnostic decisions used clinical symptoms, serum thyroxine and TRAb, thyroid ultrasound and orbital computed tomography. The PBMCs studied were ones that came from 10 ml fresh peripheral blood. This record comes from a study of T cells in Graves' hyperthyroidism and ophthalmopathy. This CDR3 is 16 amino acids long. The V end was cut by 5 bases, the J end by 4 bases, with 20 bases between. CDR1 is MNHEY, CDR2 SVGEGT, per germline. What was amplified from RNA transcripts were TCR beta CDR3 regions. A set of HTBI primers served as the primers for a first-round RT-PCR of the TCR CDR3. TCRdb re-called the multiplex PCR reads through MiXCR, storing one row per CDR3 protein. This sample carries some 740,000 distinct CDR3 sequences, approximately 15% of them seen once, and the ten largest clones take approximately 10%.

The sample comprised blood. This TCR came from a young woman with Graves' hyperthyroidism. V and J are TRBV6-2 or TRBV6-3 and TRBJ1-2; possibly TRBD1 for D (5 bases). CDR3 in DNA: TGTGCCAGCAGTCGTGTACATGGACAAGGAACCTATGGCTACACCTTC. Its translation: CASSRVHGQGTYGYTF.